Shown below are 4 T cell receptor beta chains from a single sample sequenced in a study of blood T cell repertoires in COVID-19. Assay: immunoSEQ multiplex PCR; the TCRdb copy retains only in-frame clones and omits some. The repertoire includes around 110,000 clones, about 85% of them detected once, and approximately 1.5% sits in the top ten. The material sequenced was peripheral blood. The receptors originated from a man aged 40-49 years with acute or convalescent COVID-19.

The V gene is TRBV15, the J gene TRBJ2-5, with D possibly TRBD2 on 5 matching bases. This CDR3 has 12 residues. The germline CDR1 and CDR2 sequences are LNHNV and YYDKDF (reference sequence). V was shortened by 4 bases and J by 5 bases, with 8 bases between the two germline ends. The CDR3 reads CATSTGLETQYF. CDR3 nucleotide sequence: TGTGCCACCAGCACTGGACTCGAGACCCAGTACTTC.

This chain uses TRBV7-9 with TRBJ2-3; 8 nucleotides match TRBD1. This CDR3 contains 16 residues. V shed 1 base and J 2 bases; nucleotides not matched to a gene: 5. CDR1 and CDR2 (germline): SEHNR, FQNEAQ (reference sequence). CDR3 bases: TGTGCCAGCAGCTTAGGGCAGGGGGCCCACACAGATACGCAGTATTTT. This encodes CASSLGQGAHTDTQYF.

The CDR3 sequence is CASSQGQGKGYTF. CDR3 bases: TGTGCCAGCAGTCAAGGACAGGGAAAAGGCTACACCTTC. The rearrangement uses TRBV12-3 or TRBV12-4 and TRBJ1-2; 8 bases are shared with TRBD1. Losses at the gene ends were 5 bases for V and 8 bases for J; bases not matched to a gene: 7. CDR3 length: 13 amino acids.

This chain uses TRBV29-1 with TRBJ2-1; 10 bases line up with TRBD2. Looked up from germline, CDR1 is SQVTM and CDR2 is ANQGSEA. Trimming took 5 bases from V and 4 from J; bases not matched to a gene: 5. This CDR3 comprises 14 residues. CDR3 region: CSVKPGLAYNEQFF. CDR3 nucleotides: TGCAGCGTTAAACCGGGACTAGCGTACAATGAGCAGTTCTTC.